Below, one T cell receptor (beta chain) is given with its context. The antigen is unknown. This specimen belongs to a study of cytomegalovirus exposure and HLA in healthy donors. General study findings and limits: Within the data, a cluster of highly shared sequence variants was likely a sequencing artifact. In vitro, a few CMV-associated chains proved specific for CMV antigens. Across donors, sequencing depth was assumed by presence/absence analyses to be roughly uniform. An ancestry cluster, one associated with Asian ancestry, reportedly showed fewer N-insertions than the 666-donor mean in a later analysis.

The PCR had 60 Vbeta and 13 Jbeta primers. Assay: immunoSEQ multiplex PCR; the TCRdb copy retains only in-frame clones and omits some. The table records some 91,000 clones, approximately 86% of them present only once. Germline CDR1 reads SGHRS; CDR2 reads YFSETQ. V was trimmed by 0 bases and J by 8 bases, leaving 11 bases between them. This CDR3 region has 13 residues. V is TRBV5-1 and J is TRBJ1-2, with no clear D. The sequencing sample was made of PBMCs. The clonotype comes from a man between 25 and 39 years old in good health and CMV-seropositive. CDR3: CASSLGETGGYTF. The CDR3 DNA sequence: TGCGCCAGCAGCTTGGGCGAAACGGGAGGCTACACCTTC.